This T cell receptor (beta chain) was sequenced for a study of beta chain features in type 1 diabetes. Study-level points and caveats: Among patients with Type 1 diabetes, TCRB CDR3s were moderately but significantly shorter in every one of the four CD4+ subsets.

Sequenced material consisted of expressed TCRB transcripts (all of the isolated RNA was reverse transcribed). Some clones are missing from TCRdb's copy, which holds only in-frame ones; the method was immunoSEQ multiplex PCR. There are 550,000 to 850,000 clones in the sample; roughly 12% occur only once, and around 0.022% lies in the top ten. Notes on this clone: As yet, its antigen is unknown.

The length of the CDR3 is 14 residues. The germline gives CDR1 GTSNPN, CDR2 SVGIG (reference sequence). Trimming took 4 bases from V and 5 from J, leaving 17 bases between them. This sequence joins TRBV30 and TRBJ1-1, with D perhaps matching TRBD1 (5 bases). The receptor was derived from a man in his late teens or twenties with type 1 diabetes. Sequenced material: naive CD4+ T cells from blood. The chain's CDR3 is CAWTRDPPRTEAFF. CDR3 nucleotides: TGTGCCTGGACCAGGGACCCCCCGAGGACTGAAGCTTTCTTT. Based on the CDR3 plus reference TRBV30 and TRBJ1-1, the full variable domain is SQTIHQWPATLVQPVGSPLSLECTVEGTSNPNLYWYRQAAGRGLQLLFYSVGIGQISSEVPQNLSASRPQDRQFILSSKKLLLSDSGFYLCAWTRDPPRTEAFFGQGTRLTVV.